The 24 T cell receptor beta chains in this list originate from one sample, sequenced in a study of response to subunit inactivated influenza vaccine. In TCRdb, the RT-PCR reads were re-called with MiXCR into one record per CDR3 protein. In the table there are about 500,000 distinct CDR3 sequences, 16% of which are singletons. Sequenced here: CD4+ T cells sorted from PBMCs, sampled less than 30 months after vaccination. These receptors all stem from a man aged 45 to 70 who received an inactivated influenza vaccine.

This clonotype was recorded once. The V and J genes are TRBV7-2 and TRBJ2-7; no reliable D call. Germline V gene lookup returns CDR1 SGHTA and CDR2 FQGNSA. This CDR3 has 14 residues. V gave up 1 base and J gave up 0 bases, with 7 bases separating them. CDR3 nucleotides: TGTGCCAGCAGCTTAGACGTCAGCTCCTACGAGCAGTACTTC. Translating gives CASSLDVSSYEQYF.

A few counts support this clonotype. The CDR3 DNA reads TGTGCCAGCAGTTTTCGGGGACTAATAATGTGGGAGCAGTTCTTC. Translated, it gives CASSFRGLIMWEQFF. J is TRBJ2-1 and V is TRBV28, with 7 bases aligning to TRBD2. V lost 3 bases and J lost 10; bases outside the gene matches: 12. The CDR3 runs to 15 residues. The germline CDR1 and CDR2 sequences are MDHEN and SYDVKM. Supplemented by reference TRBV28 and TRBJ2-1, the full variable domain reads DVKVTQSSRYLVKRTGEKVFLECVQDMDHENMFWYRQDPGLGLRLIYFSYDVKMKEKGDIPEGYSVSREKKERFSLILESASTNQTSMYLCASSFRGLIMWEQFFGPGTRLTVL.

In its sample, this clonotype was seen many times. The J gene is TRBJ2-2, the V gene TRBV4-2, with a possible D match to TRBD1 (5 bases). Germline V gene sequence: CDR1 LGHNA, CDR2 YNFKEQ. Trimming left V 3 bases short and J 1 base short, with 9 bases between. The CDR3 sequence is 15 residues long. The CDR3 nucleotides read TGTGCCAGCAGCCAGCGAGACAGGAACACCGGGGAGCTGTTTTTT. Encoded protein: CASSQRDRNTGELFF.

This clonotype was counted ten times or more. The chain uses TRBV20-1 and TRBJ1-5; a weak D match, TRBD1 (6 bases). The CDR3 runs 16 residues. Germline assignment: CDR1 DFQATT and CDR2 SNEGSKA (reference sequence). Trimming pared 0 bases from V and 0 bases from J, leaving 12 bases between. The CDR3 spells CSARDLGGHSNQPQHF. CDR3 coding DNA: TGCAGTGCTAGAGATTTGGGGGGCCATAGCAATCAGCCCCAGCATTTT.

The sample holds a few counts of this clonotype. The chain links TRBV7-9 to TRBJ2-7; a weak D match, TRBD1 (6 bases). Trimming removed 3 bases from V and 6 bases from J, with 18 bases in between. The germline V gene encodes CDR1 SEHNR and CDR2 FQNEAQ (reference sequence). CDR3 length: 15 residues. The CDR3 bases are TGTGCCAGCAGCTTGACCGGGACAACGCCGGGCGAGCAGTACTTC. Amino acids: CASSLTGTTPGEQYF.

The chain couples TRBV5-1 to TRBJ1-1; D gene uncertain. The germline CDR1 and CDR2 sequences are SGHRS and YFSETQ. The CDR3 runs 14 residues. V was pared by 0 bases and J by 3 bases, with 9 bases between. CDR3 sequence: CASSLVALDTEAFF. Here the CDR3 DNA reads TGCGCCAGCAGCTTGGTTGCGTTAGACACTGAAGCTTTCTTT. The full variable domain, completed using reference TRBV5-1 and TRBJ1-1, is KAGVTQTPRYLIKTRGQQVTLSCSPISGHRSVSWYQQTPGQGLQFLFEYFSETQRNKGNFPGRFSGRQFSNSRSEMNVSTLELGDSALYLCASSLVALDTEAFFGQGTRLTVV.

This clonotype was observed many times. V usage is TRBV29-1 and J usage is TRBJ1-1; unclear D gene. The CDR3 spans 10 residues. CDR1 is SQVTM and CDR2 is ANQGSEA in the germline V gene. V lost 7 bases, J lost 2 bases, and 5 bases lay in between. CDR3 in amino acids: CSATNTEAFF. The CDR3 region has the DNA TGCAGCGCGACTAACACTGAAGCTTTCTTT.

The gene calls are TRBV4-3 and TRBJ2-3; no clear D. This CDR3 is 15 amino acids long. V lost 0 bases and J lost 6, with 13 bases in between. CDR1 and CDR2 (germline): LGHNA, YSLEER. In DNA form, the CDR3 reads TGCGCCAGCAGCCAAGAGGTTAACGGCGCGGATACGCAGTATTTT. This translates into CASSQEVNGADTQYF.

At least ten counts were recorded for this clonotype. V usage is TRBV14 and J usage is TRBJ2-5; D call uncertain. CDR3 length equals 11 residues. The germline CDR1 and CDR2 sequences are SGHDN and FVKESK. The V end lost 3 bases, the J end lost 4 bases, and 3 bases lay between the germline ends. The CDR3 nucleotides read TGTGCCAGCAGCCAGATAGAGACCCAGTACTTC. This gives the protein CASSQIETQYF.

As to this clonotype: A read error may account for a junction end that differs from germline. The CDR3 DNA follows: TGTGTCAGCAGCCAAGACTGGGGGGGAGCTTTCTTT. Its translation: CVSSQDWGGAFF. The rearrangement links TRBV14 to TRBJ1-1; a possible D gene is TRBD1 (5 bases). Germline V gene data show CDR1 as SGHDN and CDR2 as FVKESK. CDR3 length: 12 amino acids.

The chain has TRBV7-9 and TRBJ1-1; 12 bases are a match to TRBD1. From germline, CDR1 is SEHNR and CDR2 FQNEAQ (reference sequence). The CDR3 length is 15 residues. J lost 2 bases, V lost 6 bases, and 4 bases had no gene match. CDR3 DNA sequence: TGTGCCAGCAGGTCCGGGACAGGGGGCAACACTGAAGCTTTCTTT. Protein product: CASRSGTGGNTEAFF. The variable domain in full, with the rest retrieved from reference TRBV7-9 and TRBJ1-1, is DTGVSQNPRHKITKRGQNVTFRCDPISEHNRLYWYRQTLGQGPEFLTYFQNEAQLEKSRLLSDRFSAERPKGSFSTLEIQRTEQGDSAMYLCASRSGTGGNTEAFFGQGTRLTVV.

The V gene is TRBV6-5, the J gene TRBJ2-7; D is possibly TRBD2 (6 bases). The CDR3 loop spans 14 amino acids. Germline assignment: CDR1 MNHEY and CDR2 SVGAGI. V shed 2 bases and J shed 3 bases, with 11 bases lying between them. In DNA, the CDR3 is TGTGCCAGCAGTTACCTGGGCGGGATCTACGAGCAGTACTTC. Its translation: CASSYLGGIYEQYF.

This clonotype was recorded many times. This chain uses TRBV4-2 with TRBJ2-7; 7 nucleotides match TRBD2. CDR1 and CDR2 from the germline V gene are LGHNA and YNFKEQ. Trimming cost V 1 base and J 9 bases; bases outside gene matches: 9. The CDR3 has 14 amino acids. The CDR3 DNA reads as TGTGCCAGCAGCCAAGGACTAGCCCTTCGGGGGCAGTACTTC. Protein sequence: CASSQGLALRGQYF.

This clonotype has just a few counts. The chain links TRBV5-1 to TRBJ2-6, with a possible D match to TRBD2 (5 bases). There are 13 residues in the CDR3. Trimming pared 3 bases from V and 13 bases from J, leaving 14 bases between. The V gene's germline CDR1 is SGHRS and CDR2 YFSETQ. This CDR3 is CASSSRDNLVLTF. The CDR3 region has the DNA TGCGCCAGCAGCTCCCGGGATAACTTGGTCCTGACTTTC.

This clonotype was recorded a few times. V is TRBV29-1 and J is TRBJ1-1; no firm D call. CDR1 is SQVTM and CDR2 is ANQGSEA in the germline V gene. The CDR3 totals 14 residues. V was trimmed by 6 bases and J by 1 base, leaving 15 bases between them. The CDR3 spells CSVKLGRTNTEAFF. DNA of the CDR3: TGCAGCGTGAAACTTGGACGAACGAACACTGAAGCTTTCTTT.

In its sample, this clonotype was seen many times. This chain connects TRBV12-3 or TRBV12-4 to TRBJ2-7; unclear D gene. The germline V and J ends were trimmed by 7 bases and 3 bases, with 10 bases remaining between them. This CDR3 contains 12 residues. CDR3 residues: CASTLEFYEQYF. In nucleotides, the CDR3 is TGTGCCAGCACTTTGGAGTTCTACGAGCAGTACTTC.

This chain's CDR3 is CSARAARGGGGANVLTF. In nucleotides, the CDR3 is TGCAGTGCTAGAGCTGCCCGGGGGGGCGGAGGGGCCAACGTCCTGACTTTC. J is TRBJ2-6 and V is TRBV20-1; 8 bases map to TRBD2. Germline-derived CDR1 and CDR2 are DFQATT and SNEGSKA (reference sequence). V was clipped by 1 base and J by 4 bases; unmatched bases: 9. The CDR3 sequence is 17 residues long.

At least ten counts were recorded for this clonotype. The chain recombines TRBV10-3 with TRBJ2-1; TRBD2 might be the D (5 bases). Trimming cost V 3 bases and J 7 bases, with 10 bases left between them. The CDR3 runs 13 residues. Germline V gene data show CDR1 as ENHRY and CDR2 as SYGVKD. The CDR3 here is CAISDYSGNEQFF. The CDR3 DNA reads as TGTGCCATCAGTGACTACTCGGGGAATGAGCAGTTCTTC.

This clonotype was counted ten times or more. The rearrangement uses TRBV7-2 and TRBJ2-1, with a weak D call TRBD2 (7 bases). This CDR3 region has 14 residues. V was pared by 0 bases and J by 7 bases, with 10 bases between. Germline CDR1 and CDR2: SGHTA and FQGNSA. In DNA form, the CDR3 reads TGTGCCAGCAGCTTAGCGGGGGGGCGAAATGAGCAGTTCTTC. It yields the protein CASSLAGGRNEQFF.

This clonotype was picked up a small number of times. V gene TRBV4-3 combines with J gene TRBJ2-1; tentatively, D is TRBD1 or TRBD2 (5 bases each). Germline V lookup: CDR1 LGHNA, CDR2 YSLEER. Trimming left V 0 bases short and J 9 bases short, with 21 bases between. CDR3 length equals 17 residues. CDR3 sequence: CASSQESGTPQFGEQFF. Here the CDR3 DNA reads TGCGCCAGCAGCCAAGAGTCGGGGACCCCCCAGTTTGGTGAGCAGTTCTTC.

This clonotype was picked up a small number of times. CDR3 nucleotide sequence: TGTGCCACCGGTGGGATCGGCACAGATACGCAGTATTTT. It specifies CATGGIGTDTQYF. V and J are TRBV24-1 and TRBJ2-3; no firm D call. Trimming took 9 bases from V and 1 from J, leaving 10 bases between them. Germline-derived CDR1 and CDR2 are KGHDR and SFDVKD. The CDR3 is made up of 13 amino acids.

The rearrangement links TRBV28 to TRBJ2-1; perhaps TRBD2 as D (6 bases). The CDR3 totals 13 residues. From germline, CDR1 is MDHEN and CDR2 SYDVKM. V lost 5 bases and J lost 15, with 20 bases in between. CDR3 sequence reads: CASSTGTPPSAFF. CDR3 DNA: TGTGCCAGCAGTACCGGGACCCCTCCTAGCGCGTTCTTC.

The chain links TRBV14 to TRBJ2-6, with D hard to call. The CDR3 contains 15 residues. V shed 6 bases and J shed 0 bases, with 9 bases lying between them. Germline V gene sequence: CDR1 SGHDN, CDR2 FVKESK. The CDR3, as DNA: TGTGCCAGCAGTCCGTACAACTCTGGGGCCAACGTCCTGACTTTC. Its translation: CASSPYNSGANVLTF.

The chain is built from TRBV14 and TRBJ2-7; 7 bases line up with TRBD2. This CDR3 is built from 15 residues. CDR1 and CDR2 from the germline V gene are SGHDN and FVKESK. V lost 5 bases to trimming and J lost 4 bases; unmatched junction nucleotides: 11. CDR3: CASSRASGTHYEQYF. In DNA form, the CDR3 reads TGTGCCAGCAGCAGAGCTAGCGGTACTCATTACGAGCAGTACTTC.